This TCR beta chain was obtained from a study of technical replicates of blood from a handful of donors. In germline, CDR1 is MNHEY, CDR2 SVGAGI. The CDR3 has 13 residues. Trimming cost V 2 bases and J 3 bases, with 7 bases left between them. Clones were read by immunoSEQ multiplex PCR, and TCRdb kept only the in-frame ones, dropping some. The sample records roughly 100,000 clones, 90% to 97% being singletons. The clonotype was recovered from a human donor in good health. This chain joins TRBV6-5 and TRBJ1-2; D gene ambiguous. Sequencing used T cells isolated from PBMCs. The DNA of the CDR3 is TGTGCCAGCAGTTACGCGGGAGACTATGGCTACACCTTC. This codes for CASSYAGDYGYTF.